This is a list of T cell receptor beta chains from one sample in a study of T cell repertoires in cytomegalovirus infection. TCRdb processed the reads anew with MiXCR; each CDR3 protein has one entry. The table lists about 490,000 distinct CDR3 sequences, approximately 15% of them singletons. The sample comprised CD8+ T cells from PBMCs. All receptors come from a human donor in good health (CMV status not recorded). Some clones in this sample may be carry-over from other donors' samples. Each CDR3 is given with its conserved first and last residue. The order of the fields is CDR3 DNA, CDR3 protein, CDR3 length, J gene, D gene, V gene, clone size. The D gene is left open where the match is weak. Clone sizes are given selectively: once, few, many, or a class where the clone is expanded.

CDR3nt: TGTGCCAGCAGCGAACCCTCGGGACAGCAACTATCTGGGGCCAACGTCCTGACTTTC; CDR3aa: CASSEPSGQQLSGANVLTF; len: 19; j_gene: TRBJ2-6; d_gene: TRBD1; v_gene: TRBV7-6; abundance: few
CDR3nt: TGTGCCAGCAGCTACACGGGCGGGGTCTTTAATGAAAAACTGTTTTTT; CDR3aa: CASSYTGGVFNEKLFF; len: 16; j_gene: TRBJ1-4; d_gene: -; v_gene: TRBV7-9; abundance: many
CDR3nt: TGCAGCGTTCCCGGACAGTCCAATGAGCAGTTCTTC; CDR3aa: CSVPGQSNEQFF; len: 12; j_gene: TRBJ2-1; d_gene: -; v_gene: TRBV29-1; abundance: few
CDR3nt: TGTGCCAGCACCCCACAGGGAAGACGTGATGAAAAACTGTTTTTT; CDR3aa: CASTPQGRRDEKLFF; len: 15; j_gene: TRBJ1-4; d_gene: -; v_gene: TRBV7-4; abundance: few
CDR3nt: TGTGCCAGCAGCTTAGCCTCGAGCGGGGAGCTGTTTTTT; CDR3aa: CASSLASSGELFF; len: 13; j_gene: TRBJ2-2; d_gene: -; v_gene: TRBV7-6; abundance: many
CDR3nt: TGTGCCAGCAGTTCCGGGTCCCTGGGTGAAAAACTGTTTTTT; CDR3aa: CASSSGSLGEKLFF; len: 14; j_gene: TRBJ1-4; d_gene: -; v_gene: TRBV6-8; abundance: few
CDR3nt: TGTGCCAGCAGCTTAGGAGGGGTGGGATCCTACGAGCAGTACTTC; CDR3aa: CASSLGGVGSYEQYF; len: 15; j_gene: TRBJ2-7; d_gene: -; v_gene: TRBV7-6; abundance: -
CDR3nt: TGTGCCAGCAGCCCAACGGGGGGAGGAGAAGATACGCAGTATTTT; CDR3aa: CASSPTGGGEDTQYF; len: 15; j_gene: TRBJ2-3; d_gene: TRBD2; v_gene: TRBV7-9; abundance: -
CDR3nt: TGTGCCAGCCTGTGGGGGTGGAGGTCCTATAATTCACCCCTCCACTTT; CDR3aa: CASLWGWRSYNSPLHF; len: 16; j_gene: TRBJ1-6; d_gene: -; v_gene: TRBV2; abundance: few
CDR3nt: TGTGCCAGCTGCGACGCAAACACCGGGGAGCTGTTTTTT; CDR3aa: CASCDANTGELFF; len: 13; j_gene: TRBJ2-2; d_gene: -; v_gene: TRBV3-1; abundance: -
CDR3nt: TGTGCCAGCAGGTCCCGGGACAGGGGAAAGGGCTATGGCTACACCTTC; CDR3aa: CASRSRDRGKGYGYTF; len: 16; j_gene: TRBJ1-2; d_gene: TRBD1; v_gene: TRBV28; abundance: many
CDR3nt: TGTGCCAGTAGGGCGGATAGCAATCAGCCCCAGCATTTT; CDR3aa: CASRADSNQPQHF; len: 13; j_gene: TRBJ1-5; d_gene: -; v_gene: TRBV7-9; abundance: many
CDR3nt: TGTGCCAGTAGTATGGGTGGCAGCCGAATCGGGTTCGGGGAGCTGTTTTTT; CDR3aa: CASSMGGSRIGFGELFF; len: 17; j_gene: TRBJ2-2; d_gene: -; v_gene: TRBV19; abundance: -
CDR3nt: TGTGCAAGCAGCGAGAGACAATATTTCGATACAGCTAACTATGGCTACACCTTC; CDR3aa: CASSERQYFDTANYGYTF; len: 18; j_gene: TRBJ1-2; d_gene: -; v_gene: TRBV9; abundance: -
CDR3nt: TGTGCCAGCAGTGTGGGGGATGGGAGCACTGAAGCTTTCTTT; CDR3aa: CASSVGDGSTEAFF; len: 14; j_gene: TRBJ1-1; d_gene: -; v_gene: TRBV2; abundance: -
CDR3nt: TGTGCCAGCAGCTTTGGAATCACCTACGAGCAGTACTTC; CDR3aa: CASSFGITYEQYF; len: 13; j_gene: TRBJ2-7; d_gene: -; v_gene: TRBV11-3; abundance: many
CDR3nt: TGTGCCAGTAGTCACAGGGTCGATGAGCAGTTCTTC; CDR3aa: CASSHRVDEQFF; len: 12; j_gene: TRBJ2-1; d_gene: -; v_gene: TRBV19; abundance: few
CDR3nt: TGTGCCAGCAGCCAATCGACGGCAGGGCTTTATAGAAATCAGCCCCAGCATTTT; CDR3aa: CASSQSTAGLYRNQPQHF; len: 18; j_gene: TRBJ1-5; d_gene: -; v_gene: TRBV3-1; abundance: -
CDR3nt: TGTGCCAGTAGTATGGAGGGACAGACAACCTATGGCTACACCTTC; CDR3aa: CASSMEGQTTYGYTF; len: 15; j_gene: TRBJ1-2; d_gene: TRBD1; v_gene: TRBV19; abundance: few
CDR3nt: TGTGCCAGCAGTCGAACGATTAATCAGCCCCAGCATTTT; CDR3aa: CASSRTINQPQHF; len: 13; j_gene: TRBJ1-5; d_gene: -; v_gene: TRBV27; abundance: few
CDR3nt: TGTGCCAGCAGCGTAGGTGGGACAGGGGATATTGACTATGGCTACACCTTC; CDR3aa: CASSVGGTGDIDYGYTF; len: 17; j_gene: TRBJ1-2; d_gene: TRBD1; v_gene: TRBV9; abundance: -
CDR3nt: TGTGCCAGCACCCCCCTTGGGGGGGATACAGATACGCAGTATTTT; CDR3aa: CASTPLGGDTDTQYF; len: 15; j_gene: TRBJ2-3; d_gene: TRBD2; v_gene: TRBV11-2; abundance: many
CDR3nt: TGTGCCAGCAGCGGGGACGGGAGCTCCTACAATGAGCAGTTCTTC; CDR3aa: CASSGDGSSYNEQFF; len: 15; j_gene: TRBJ2-1; d_gene: -; v_gene: TRBV7-9; abundance: many
CDR3nt: TGTGCCACCAGCAGAGACAGCCTATCCTCCTACGAGCAGTACTTC; CDR3aa: CATSRDSLSSYEQYF; len: 15; j_gene: TRBJ2-7; d_gene: -; v_gene: TRBV15; abundance: few
CDR3nt: TGTGCCAGCAGTGAATTAGTTACTAGCGGCTACTCCTACGAGCAGTACTTC; CDR3aa: CASSELVTSGYSYEQYF; len: 17; j_gene: TRBJ2-7; d_gene: TRBD2; v_gene: TRBV6-1; abundance: many
CDR3nt: TGTGCCAGCAGTCCCTCCGGGCCCACCGGAGAGACCCAGTACTTC; CDR3aa: CASSPSGPTGETQYF; len: 15; j_gene: TRBJ2-5; d_gene: -; v_gene: TRBV28; abundance: -
CDR3nt: TGTGCCATCAGTGACACCCAAGAGACCCAGTACTTC; CDR3aa: CAISDTQETQYF; len: 12; j_gene: TRBJ2-5; d_gene: -; v_gene: TRBV10-3; abundance: -
CDR3nt: TGCGCCAGCAGCTTCGGACAGGGGTTAAGTGAGCAGTTCTTC; CDR3aa: CASSFGQGLSEQFF; len: 14; j_gene: TRBJ2-1; d_gene: TRBD1; v_gene: TRBV5-1; abundance: few
CDR3nt: TGTGCCAGCAGTCTCGGGACTGCCCCGTACTTC; CDR3aa: CASSLGTAPYF; len: 11; j_gene: TRBJ2-1; d_gene: -; v_gene: TRBV12-3/TRBV12-4; abundance: few
CDR3nt: TGTGCCAGCAGTTTACCGGGACAGGGTCGCTACGAGCAGTACTTC; CDR3aa: CASSLPGQGRYEQYF; len: 15; j_gene: TRBJ2-7; d_gene: TRBD1; v_gene: TRBV28; abundance: many
CDR3nt: TGTGCCAGCAGTTTCCTAGGACAGTTAGCCAAAAACATTCAGTACTTC; CDR3aa: CASSFLGQLAKNIQYF; len: 16; j_gene: TRBJ2-4; d_gene: -; v_gene: TRBV28; abundance: -
CDR3nt: TGTGCCAGCAGTTTAGTCTACCCCTATGGCTACACCTTC; CDR3aa: CASSLVYPYGYTF; len: 13; j_gene: TRBJ1-2; d_gene: -; v_gene: TRBV12-3/TRBV12-4; abundance: many
CDR3nt: TGTGCCAGTAGTGTCTACTTGGGGGACAGAGATCAGCCCCAGCATTTT; CDR3aa: CASSVYLGDRDQPQHF; len: 16; j_gene: TRBJ1-5; d_gene: TRBD1; v_gene: TRBV19; abundance: few
CDR3nt: TGTGCCAGCAGTCCCCGGGACAGTTTCGGTGAAAAACTGTTTTTT; CDR3aa: CASSPRDSFGEKLFF; len: 15; j_gene: TRBJ1-4; d_gene: TRBD1; v_gene: TRBV28; abundance: many
CDR3nt: TGTGCCAGCAGCTTATACCCGAGCGGGGGGGCCGGGCGCGAGCAGTTCTTC; CDR3aa: CASSLYPSGGAGREQFF; len: 17; j_gene: TRBJ2-1; d_gene: TRBD2; v_gene: TRBV7-2; abundance: many
CDR3nt: TGCGCCAGCAGTCAGGCAGGGGCTAACACTGAAGCTTTCTTT; CDR3aa: CASSQAGANTEAFF; len: 14; j_gene: TRBJ1-1; d_gene: -; v_gene: TRBV23-1; abundance: -
CDR3nt: TGTGCCAGCAGCCCAAACAACAATGAAAAACTGTTTTTT; CDR3aa: CASSPNNNEKLFF; len: 13; j_gene: TRBJ1-4; d_gene: -; v_gene: TRBV28; abundance: few
CDR3nt: TGTGCCAGCAGTTACGCCGGGCAGTTTAACAATGAGCAGTTCTTC; CDR3aa: CASSYAGQFNNEQFF; len: 15; j_gene: TRBJ2-1; d_gene: -; v_gene: TRBV6-5; abundance: many
CDR3nt: TGTGCCAGCAGTTTATCCAGGGTAAATCAGCCCCAGCATTTT; CDR3aa: CASSLSRVNQPQHF; len: 14; j_gene: TRBJ1-5; d_gene: -; v_gene: TRBV27; abundance: -
CDR3nt: TGTGCCAGCAGCTGGACTAGTGAAACCTACGAGCAGTACTTC; CDR3aa: CASSWTSETYEQYF; len: 14; j_gene: TRBJ2-7; d_gene: TRBD2; v_gene: TRBV13; abundance: -
CDR3nt: TGTGCCAGCAGCCAAGAGGGGGACTTTAGCTCCTACGAGCAGTACTTC; CDR3aa: CASSQEGDFSSYEQYF; len: 16; j_gene: TRBJ2-7; d_gene: -; v_gene: TRBV4-2; abundance: few
CDR3nt: TGCGCCAGCAGCTTGGCTTTAGCGGGGGGGCCGGGCAATGAGCAGTTCTTC; CDR3aa: CASSLALAGGPGNEQFF; len: 17; j_gene: TRBJ2-1; d_gene: TRBD2; v_gene: TRBV5-1; abundance: few
CDR3nt: TGTGCCAGCAGTTATGTAGGCTACAATGAGCAGTTCTTC; CDR3aa: CASSYVGYNEQFF; len: 13; j_gene: TRBJ2-1; d_gene: -; v_gene: TRBV6-2/TRBV6-3; abundance: many
CDR3nt: TGTGCCAGCAGCTTGGCCAGAATCCCTGGCGGTGAGCAGTTCTTC; CDR3aa: CASSLARIPGGEQFF; len: 15; j_gene: TRBJ2-1; d_gene: -; v_gene: TRBV5-4; abundance: few
CDR3nt: TGTGCCAGCAGCGTTCCAAGCACTGAAGCTTTCTTT; CDR3aa: CASSVPSTEAFF; len: 12; j_gene: TRBJ1-1; d_gene: -; v_gene: TRBV7-9; abundance: many
CDR3nt: TGTGCCAGCAGCTTAGCGCAGATTGGGACAGGTCGTACTGAAGCTTTCTTT; CDR3aa: CASSLAQIGTGRTEAFF; len: 17; j_gene: TRBJ1-1; d_gene: TRBD1; v_gene: TRBV7-9; abundance: many
CDR3nt: TGCAGCGTTCAACAGGGAAGTCAGCCCCAGCATTTT; CDR3aa: CSVQQGSQPQHF; len: 12; j_gene: TRBJ1-5; d_gene: -; v_gene: TRBV29-1; abundance: -
CDR3nt: TGTGCCAGCGGGCCCCCTGGGCAGGGAGGCACTGAAGCTTTCTTT; CDR3aa: CASGPPGQGGTEAFF; len: 15; j_gene: TRBJ1-1; d_gene: -; v_gene: TRBV7-9; abundance: few
CDR3nt: TGTGCCAGCAGCGTAGAAGAGGTCAGGGGAAACTATGGCTACACCTTC; CDR3aa: CASSVEEVRGNYGYTF; len: 16; j_gene: TRBJ1-2; d_gene: -; v_gene: TRBV9; abundance: -
CDR3nt: TGTGCCAGCAGTGAAGCGGGAGGAGGCCACGAGCAGTACTTC; CDR3aa: CASSEAGGGHEQYF; len: 14; j_gene: TRBJ2-7; d_gene: TRBD2; v_gene: TRBV25-1; abundance: -
CDR3nt: TGTGCCAGCAGCCCCCAGGGGGGTAATGGCGAGACCCAGTACTTC; CDR3aa: CASSPQGGNGETQYF; len: 15; j_gene: TRBJ2-5; d_gene: -; v_gene: TRBV7-3; abundance: few
CDR3nt: TGTGCCAGCAGTTACTCGAGGACCTTTTTTGAGCAGTTCTTC; CDR3aa: CASSYSRTFFEQFF; len: 14; j_gene: TRBJ2-1; d_gene: -; v_gene: TRBV6-8; abundance: -
CDR3nt: TGTGCCAGCAGTCCATCGAGAGGACCATATAATTCACCCCTCCACTTT; CDR3aa: CASSPSRGPYNSPLHF; len: 16; j_gene: TRBJ1-6; d_gene: -; v_gene: TRBV27; abundance: many
CDR3nt: TGTGCCAGCAGTGAAGGAAGGACAGATAATGAGCAGTTCTTC; CDR3aa: CASSEGRTDNEQFF; len: 14; j_gene: TRBJ2-1; d_gene: -; v_gene: TRBV6-1; abundance: many
CDR3nt: TGTGCCAGCAGTGCGGAGGGAAATAGCAATCAGCCCCAGCATTTT; CDR3aa: CASSAEGNSNQPQHF; len: 15; j_gene: TRBJ1-5; d_gene: -; v_gene: TRBV6-6; abundance: few
CDR3nt: TGCTCGACTCGCGAGGGCGGCACTGAAGCTTTCTTT; CDR3aa: CSTREGGTEAFF; len: 12; j_gene: TRBJ1-1; d_gene: -; v_gene: TRBV10-2; abundance: -
CDR3nt: TGTGCCAGCAGTGATGTACTAGGATCGGGAACCGGGGAGCTGTTTTTT; CDR3aa: CASSDVLGSGTGELFF; len: 16; j_gene: TRBJ2-2; d_gene: -; v_gene: TRBV2; abundance: many
CDR3nt: TGCAGTGCTAGAGATCGCGGCGACCCTGCGAACACCGGGGAGCTGTTTTTT; CDR3aa: CSARDRGDPANTGELFF; len: 17; j_gene: TRBJ2-2; d_gene: -; v_gene: TRBV20-1; abundance: -
CDR3nt: TGTGCCAGCAGTTTAAAGGGGAGGGGGCGTGACGAGCAGTACTTC; CDR3aa: CASSLKGRGRDEQYF; len: 15; j_gene: TRBJ2-7; d_gene: -; v_gene: TRBV27; abundance: few
CDR3nt: TGTGCCAGCAGTTTAAGTCCCCCAGCGGGGTACTACGAGCAGTACTTC; CDR3aa: CASSLSPPAGYYEQYF; len: 16; j_gene: TRBJ2-7; d_gene: TRBD2; v_gene: TRBV27; abundance: many